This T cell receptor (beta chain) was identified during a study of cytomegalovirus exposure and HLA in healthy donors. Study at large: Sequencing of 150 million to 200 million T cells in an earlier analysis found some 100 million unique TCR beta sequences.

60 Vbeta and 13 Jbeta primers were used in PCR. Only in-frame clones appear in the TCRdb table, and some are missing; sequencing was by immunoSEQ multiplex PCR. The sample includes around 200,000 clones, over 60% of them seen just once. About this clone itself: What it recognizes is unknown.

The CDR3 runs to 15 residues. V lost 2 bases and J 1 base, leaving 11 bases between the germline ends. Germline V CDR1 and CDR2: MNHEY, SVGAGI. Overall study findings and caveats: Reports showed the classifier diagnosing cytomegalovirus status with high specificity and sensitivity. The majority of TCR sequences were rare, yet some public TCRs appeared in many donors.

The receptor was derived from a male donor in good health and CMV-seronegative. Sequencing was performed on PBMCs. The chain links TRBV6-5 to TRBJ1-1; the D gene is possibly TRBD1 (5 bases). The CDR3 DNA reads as TGTGCCAGCAGTTACGGGGCCCTCACGAACACTGAAGCTTTCTTT. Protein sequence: CASSYGALTNTEAFF.